This T cell receptor (beta chain) comes out of a study of cytomegalovirus exposure and HLA in healthy donors. PCR primers comprised 60 Vbeta and 13 Jbeta primers. Generated by immunoSEQ multiplex PCR, the TCRdb table keeps only in-frame clones and is missing some. The sample lists about 82,000 clones, 60% to 80% occurring once. The CDR3 is 13 amino acids. Germline V gene sequence: CDR1 MDHEN, CDR2 SYDVKM. The junction had 4 bases not matched to a gene; V was cut back by 8 bases and J by 2 bases. Study results and limitations: Researchers catalogued approximately 170 TCR beta chains as cytomegalovirus-associated. According to an earlier analysis, most TCR beta V segments yielded productive rearrangements about 90% or about 30% of the time.

With respect to this clone: Its matching antigen is unknown.

The rearrangement joins TRBV28 to TRBJ1-2, with 8 positions matching TRBD1. The sequence was obtained from a middle-aged man in good health and CMV-seronegative. Sequenced input: PBMCs. The CDR3 loop reads CASRTGPNYGYTF. CDR3 nucleotides: TGTGCCAGCCGGACAGGGCCAAACTATGGCTACACCTTC.